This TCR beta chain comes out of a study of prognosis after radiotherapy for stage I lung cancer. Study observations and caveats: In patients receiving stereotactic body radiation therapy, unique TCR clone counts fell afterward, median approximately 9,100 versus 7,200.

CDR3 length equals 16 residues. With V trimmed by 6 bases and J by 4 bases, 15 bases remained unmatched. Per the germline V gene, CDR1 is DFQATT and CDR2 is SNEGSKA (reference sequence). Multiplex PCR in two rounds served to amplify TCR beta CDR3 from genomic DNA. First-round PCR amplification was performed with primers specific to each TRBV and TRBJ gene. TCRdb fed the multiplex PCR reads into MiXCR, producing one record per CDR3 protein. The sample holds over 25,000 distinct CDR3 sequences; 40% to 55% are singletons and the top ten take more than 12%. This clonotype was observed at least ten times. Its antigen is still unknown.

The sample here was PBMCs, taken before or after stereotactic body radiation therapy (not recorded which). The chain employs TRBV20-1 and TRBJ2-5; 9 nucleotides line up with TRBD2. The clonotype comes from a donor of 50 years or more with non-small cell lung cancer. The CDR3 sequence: CSANSLSGSGRETQYF. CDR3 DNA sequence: TGCAGTGCCAACTCGCTTAGCGGGAGCGGGAGAGAGACCCAGTACTTC.